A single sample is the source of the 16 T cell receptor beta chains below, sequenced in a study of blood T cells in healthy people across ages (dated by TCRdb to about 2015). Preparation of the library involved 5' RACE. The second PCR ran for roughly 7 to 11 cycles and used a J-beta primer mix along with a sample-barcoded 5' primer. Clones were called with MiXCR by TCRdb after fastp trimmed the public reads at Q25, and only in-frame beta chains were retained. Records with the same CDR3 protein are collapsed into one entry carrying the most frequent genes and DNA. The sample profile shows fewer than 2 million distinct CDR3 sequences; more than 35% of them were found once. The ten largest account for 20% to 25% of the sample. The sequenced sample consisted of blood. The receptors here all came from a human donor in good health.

Written as DNA, the CDR3 is TGTGCCACCACAGGGGTAGGTTACGAGCAGTACTTC. Amino acids: CATTGVGYEQYF. The chain uses TRBV6-2 or TRBV6-3 and TRBJ2-4, with 7 bases fitting TRBD1. The DNA matches TRBJ2-7 better at its end, which makes the J call doubtful. The CDR3 length is 12 residues. Germline-derived CDR1 and CDR2 are MNHEY and SVGEGT.

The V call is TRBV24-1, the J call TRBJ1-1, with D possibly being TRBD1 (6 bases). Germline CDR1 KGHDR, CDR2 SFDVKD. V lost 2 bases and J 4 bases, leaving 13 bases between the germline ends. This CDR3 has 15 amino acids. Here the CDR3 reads CATSDSFGRGTEAFF. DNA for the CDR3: TGTGCCACCAGTGATTCGTTCGGCAGGGGCACTGAAGCTTTCTTT.

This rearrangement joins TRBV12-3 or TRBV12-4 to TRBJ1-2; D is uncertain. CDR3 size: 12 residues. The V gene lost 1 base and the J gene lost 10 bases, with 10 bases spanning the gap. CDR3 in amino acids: CASSLVAGIYTF. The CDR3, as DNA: TGTGCCAGCAGTTTAGTGGCGGGGATCTACACCTTC.

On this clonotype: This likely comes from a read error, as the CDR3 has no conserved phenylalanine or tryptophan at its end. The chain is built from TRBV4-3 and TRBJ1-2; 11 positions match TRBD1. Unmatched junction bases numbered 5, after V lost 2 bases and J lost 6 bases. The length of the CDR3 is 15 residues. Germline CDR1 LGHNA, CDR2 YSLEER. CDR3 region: CASSQPGQGANGYTV. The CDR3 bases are TGCGCCAGCAGCCAACCCGGACAGGGGGCCAATGGCTACACCGTC.

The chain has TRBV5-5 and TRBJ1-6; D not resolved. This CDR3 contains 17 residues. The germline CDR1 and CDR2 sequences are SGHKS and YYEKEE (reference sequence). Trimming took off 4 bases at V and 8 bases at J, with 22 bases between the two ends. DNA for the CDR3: TGTGCCAGCAGCCCCCTACGGGCCGGTAGGCCTGATTCACCCCTCCACTTT. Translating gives CASSPLRAGRPDSPLHF.

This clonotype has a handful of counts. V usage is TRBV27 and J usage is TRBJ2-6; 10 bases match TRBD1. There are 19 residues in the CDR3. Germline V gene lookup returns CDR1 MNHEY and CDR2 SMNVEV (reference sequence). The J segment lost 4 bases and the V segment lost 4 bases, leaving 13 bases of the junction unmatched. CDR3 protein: CASSSTTDRGRYGANVLTF. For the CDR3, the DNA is TGTGCCAGCAGTTCCACAACTGACAGGGGGCGGTACGGGGCCAACGTCCTGACTTTC.

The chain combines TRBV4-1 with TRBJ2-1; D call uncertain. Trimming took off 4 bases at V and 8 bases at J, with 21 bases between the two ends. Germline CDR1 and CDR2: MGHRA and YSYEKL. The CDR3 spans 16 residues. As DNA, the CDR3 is TGCGCCAGCAGCCTTAAGACGTCCACTAATATCCATGAGCAGTTCTTC. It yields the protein CASSLKTSTNIHEQFF.

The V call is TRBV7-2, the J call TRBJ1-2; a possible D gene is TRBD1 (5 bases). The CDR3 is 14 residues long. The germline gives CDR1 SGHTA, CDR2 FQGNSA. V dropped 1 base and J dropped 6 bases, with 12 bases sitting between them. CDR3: CASSLEAGPDGYTF. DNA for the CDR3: TGTGCCAGCAGCTTAGAAGCGGGGCCGGATGGCTACACCTTC. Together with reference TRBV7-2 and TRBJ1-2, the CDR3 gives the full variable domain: GAGVSQSPSNKVTEKGKDVELRCDPISGHTALYWYRQSLGQGLEFLIYFQGNSAPDKSGLPSDRFSAERTGGSVSTLTIQRTQQEDSAVYLCASSLEAGPDGYTFGSGTRLTVV.

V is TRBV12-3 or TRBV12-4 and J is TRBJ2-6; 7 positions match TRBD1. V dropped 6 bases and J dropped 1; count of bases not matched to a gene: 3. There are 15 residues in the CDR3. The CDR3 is CASRKTGSGANVLTF. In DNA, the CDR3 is TGTGCCAGCAGGAAGACAGGGTCTGGGGCCAACGTCCTGACTTTC.

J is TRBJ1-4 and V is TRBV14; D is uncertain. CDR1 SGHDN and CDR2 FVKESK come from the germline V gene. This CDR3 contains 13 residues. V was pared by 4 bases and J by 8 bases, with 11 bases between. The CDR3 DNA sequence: TGTGCCAGCAGCCTAGTAATCTTCGAAAAACTGTTTTTT. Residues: CASSLVIFEKLFF.

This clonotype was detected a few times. This CDR3 is CASSYSGWNEQYF. In DNA form, the CDR3 reads TGTGCCAGCAGTTATTCAGGGTGGAACGAGCAGTACTTC. This chain links TRBV6-2 or TRBV6-3 with TRBJ2-7; D is possibly TRBD1 (5 bases). Germline V gives CDR1 MNHEY, CDR2 SVGEGT. Trimming took 3 bases from V and 5 from J, leaving 11 bases between them. The CDR3 has 13 residues.

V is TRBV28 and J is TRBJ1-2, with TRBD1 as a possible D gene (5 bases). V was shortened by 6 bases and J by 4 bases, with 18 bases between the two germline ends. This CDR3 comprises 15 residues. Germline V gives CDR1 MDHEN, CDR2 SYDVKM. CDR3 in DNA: TGTGCCAGCAGACCTCACCGGGACGGGAGCTATGGCTACACCTTC. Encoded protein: CASRPHRDGSYGYTF.

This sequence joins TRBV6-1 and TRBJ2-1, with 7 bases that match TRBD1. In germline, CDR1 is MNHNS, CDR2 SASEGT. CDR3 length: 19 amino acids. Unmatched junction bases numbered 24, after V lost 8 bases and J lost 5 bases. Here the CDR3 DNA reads TGTGCCAGCTGGGATGAACAGGGGACGTACACGGGAATACACAATGAGCAGTTCTTC. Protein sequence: CASWDEQGTYTGIHNEQFF.

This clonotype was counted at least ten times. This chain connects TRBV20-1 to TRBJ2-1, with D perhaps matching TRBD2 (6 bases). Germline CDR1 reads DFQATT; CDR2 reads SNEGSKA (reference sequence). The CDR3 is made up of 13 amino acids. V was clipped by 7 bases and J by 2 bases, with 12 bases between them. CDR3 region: CSVRDSPYNEQFF. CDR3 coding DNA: TGCAGTGTCCGGGACTCCCCCTACAATGAGCAGTTCTTC.

The DNA of the CDR3 is TGTGCCAGCAGTATTGGGGGGAACTACGAGCAGTACTTC. It encodes CASSIGGNYEQYF. This chain uses TRBV6-2 or TRBV6-3 with TRBJ2-5; possibly TRBD2 for D (6 bases). With the DNA end fitting TRBJ2-7 better, the J assignment may be wrong. Germline V gene sequence: CDR1 MNHEY, CDR2 SVGEGT. There are 13 residues in the CDR3.

The CDR3 sequence: CASSGDGQGSTDTQYF. CDR3 nucleotide sequence: TGTGCCAGCAGCGGCGATGGACAGGGCAGCACAGATACGCAGTATTTT. The chain carries TRBV7-2 and TRBJ2-3; 8 bases are a match to TRBD1. Per the germline V gene, CDR1 is SGHTA and CDR2 is FQGNSA. The CDR3 has 16 amino acids. The V and J ends lost 5 bases and 0 bases, in that order; junction bases with no gene match: 7. The whole variable domain, filled in from reference TRBV7-2 and TRBJ2-3, reads GAGVSQSPSNKVTEKGKDVELRCDPISGHTALYWYRQSLGQGLEFLIYFQGNSAPDKSGLPSDRFSAERTGGSVSTLTIQRTQQEDSAVYLCASSGDGQGSTDTQYFGPGTRLTVL.